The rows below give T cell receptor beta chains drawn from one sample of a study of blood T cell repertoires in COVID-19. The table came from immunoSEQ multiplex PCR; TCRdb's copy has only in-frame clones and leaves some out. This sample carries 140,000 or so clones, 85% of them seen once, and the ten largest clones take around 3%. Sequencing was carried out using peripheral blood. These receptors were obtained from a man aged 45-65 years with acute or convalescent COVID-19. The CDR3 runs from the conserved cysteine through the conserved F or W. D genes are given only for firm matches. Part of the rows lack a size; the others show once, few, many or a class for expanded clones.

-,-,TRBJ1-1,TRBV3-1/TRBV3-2,CASSPRARGTEAFF,TGTGCCAGCAGTCCACGAGCCAGGGGCACTGAAGCTTTCTTT
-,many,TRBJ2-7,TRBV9,CASSVVDSYEQYF,TGTGCCAGCAGCGTAGTGGACAGCTACGAGCAGTACTTC
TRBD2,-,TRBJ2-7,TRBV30,CAWGGLAGPYEQYF,TGTGCCTGGGGGGGACTAGCGGGGCCCTACGAGCAGTACTTC
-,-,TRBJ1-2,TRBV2,CASSEAGLNYGYTF,TGTGCCAGCAGTGAAGCGGGACTCAACTATGGCTACACCTTC
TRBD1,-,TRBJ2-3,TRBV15,CATSRPRGTGTDDTQYF,TGTGCCACCAGCAGACCCCGCGGGACAGGGACCGACGATACGCAGTATTTT
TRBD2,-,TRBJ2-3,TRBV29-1,CSVGSGSRTDTQYF,TGCAGCGTGGGGAGCGGGAGCCGCACAGATACGCAGTATTTT
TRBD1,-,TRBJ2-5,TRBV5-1,CASSLQGQQETQYF,TGCGCCAGCAGCTTGCAGGGACAGCAAGAGACCCAGTACTTC
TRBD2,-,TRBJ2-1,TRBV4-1,CASSQEIGGSINEQFF,TGCGCCAGCAGCCAAGAAATTGGCGGGAGTATCAATGAGCAGTTCTTC
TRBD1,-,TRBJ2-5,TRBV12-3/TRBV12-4,CASSRGQETQYF,TGTGCCAGCAGCAGGGGGCAAGAGACCCAGTACTTC
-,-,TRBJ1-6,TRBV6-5,CASSAGIGSPLHF,TGTGCCAGCTCGGCGGGGATCGGTTCACCCCTCCACTTT
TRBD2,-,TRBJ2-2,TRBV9,CASSVGPSGGVNTGELFF,TGTGCCAGCAGCGTAGGGCCTAGCGGGGGGGTTAACACCGGGGAGCTGTTTTTT
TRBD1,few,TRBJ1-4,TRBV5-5,CASSPEYRGTNEKLFF,TGTGCCAGCAGCCCCGAATACAGGGGAACTAATGAAAAACTGTTTTTT
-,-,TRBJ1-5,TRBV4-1,CASSRGSNQPQHF,TGCGCCAGCAGCCGAGGCAGCAATCAGCCCCAGCATTTT
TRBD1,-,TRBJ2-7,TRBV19,CASSFPGQGPYEQYF,TGTGCCAGTAGTTTCCCGGGACAGGGACCCTACGAGCAGTACTTC
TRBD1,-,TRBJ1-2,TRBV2,CASLGTGGHGYTF,TGTGCCAGCCTAGGGACAGGAGGTCATGGCTACACCTTC
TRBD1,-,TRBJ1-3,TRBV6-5,CASRGGLTGVNTIYF,TGTGCCAGCAGGGGGGGCCTGACAGGGGTGAACACCATATATTTT
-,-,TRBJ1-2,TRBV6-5,CASSLRRDYGYTF,TGTGCCAGCAGCCTAAGACGGGACTATGGCTACACCTTC
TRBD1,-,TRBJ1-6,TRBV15,CATSRPRTGVSSPLHF,TGTGCCACCAGCAGACCTCGGACAGGGGTCAGTTCACCCCTCCACTTT
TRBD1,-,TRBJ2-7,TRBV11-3,CASSLASDRGYEQYF,TGTGCCAGCAGCTTAGCATCCGACAGGGGCTACGAGCAGTACTTC
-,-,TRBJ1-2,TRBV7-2,CASSLNSRAGGYGYTF,TGTGCCAGCAGCTTAAATAGCAGAGCTGGAGGCTATGGCTACACCTTC
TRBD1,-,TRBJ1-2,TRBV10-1,CASSPTGLNYGYTF,TGCGCCAGCAGTCCGACAGGGTTGAACTATGGCTACACCTTC
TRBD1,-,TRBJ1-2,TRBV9,CASSATPRQGGANYGYTF,TGTGCCAGCAGCGCGACCCCGCGACAGGGTGGTGCTAACTATGGCTACACCTTC
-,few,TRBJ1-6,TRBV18,CASSPGGQVASPLHF,TGTGCCAGCTCACCAGGGGGCCAGGTCGCATCACCCCTCCACTTT
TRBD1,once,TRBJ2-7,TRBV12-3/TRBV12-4,CAIPGTGIFEQYF,TGTGCCATCCCCGGGACAGGGATTTTTGAGCAGTACTTC